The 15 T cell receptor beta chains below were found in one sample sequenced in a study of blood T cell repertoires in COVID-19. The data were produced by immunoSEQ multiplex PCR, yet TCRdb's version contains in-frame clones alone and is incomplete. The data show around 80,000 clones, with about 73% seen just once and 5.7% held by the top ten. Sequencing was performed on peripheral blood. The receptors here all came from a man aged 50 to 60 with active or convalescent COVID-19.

This CDR3 reads CASSGQGAGETQYF. The CDR3 DNA sequence: TGTGCCAGCAGTGGACAGGGGGCCGGGGAGACCCAGTACTTC. The rearrangement uses TRBV25-1 and TRBJ2-5; 10 nucleotides agree with TRBD1. The V segment lost 4 bases and the J segment 5 bases; nucleotides outside the gene matches: 4. Per the germline V gene, CDR1 is MGHDK and CDR2 is SYGVNS. The CDR3 runs to 14 residues.

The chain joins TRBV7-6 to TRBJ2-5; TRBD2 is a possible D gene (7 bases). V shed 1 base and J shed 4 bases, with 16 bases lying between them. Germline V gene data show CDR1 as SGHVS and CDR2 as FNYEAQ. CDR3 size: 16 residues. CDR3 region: CASSLVTGGRGETQYF. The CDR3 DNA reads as TGTGCCAGCAGCTTAGTAACCGGGGGGCGGGGAGAGACCCAGTACTTC. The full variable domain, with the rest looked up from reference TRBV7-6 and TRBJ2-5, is GAGVSQSPRYKVTKRGQDVALRCDPISGHVSLYWYRQALGQGPEFLTYFNYEAQQDKSGLPNDRFSAERPEGSISTLTIQRTEQRDSAMYRCASSLVTGGRGETQYFGPGTRLLVL.

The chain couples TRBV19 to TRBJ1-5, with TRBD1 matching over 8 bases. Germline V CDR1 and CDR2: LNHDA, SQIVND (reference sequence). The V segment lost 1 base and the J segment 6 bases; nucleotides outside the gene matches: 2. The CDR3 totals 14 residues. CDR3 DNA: TGTGCCAGTAGTATAGCAGGGGGCGGTCAGCCCCAGCATTTT. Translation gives CASSIAGGGQPQHF.

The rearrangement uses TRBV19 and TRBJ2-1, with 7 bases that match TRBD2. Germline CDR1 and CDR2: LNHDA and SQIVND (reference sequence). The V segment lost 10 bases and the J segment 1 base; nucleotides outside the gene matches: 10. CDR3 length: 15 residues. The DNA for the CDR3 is TGTGCCAACCCTGGGACGGGGGGTTCCTACAATGAGCAGTTCTTC. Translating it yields CANPGTGGSYNEQFF. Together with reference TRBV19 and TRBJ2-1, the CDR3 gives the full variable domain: DGGITQSPKYLFRKEGQNVTLSCEQNLNHDAMYWYRQDPGQGLRLIYYSQIVNDFQKGDIAEGYSVSREKKESFPLTVTSAQKNPTAFYLCANPGTGGSYNEQFFGPGTRLTVL.

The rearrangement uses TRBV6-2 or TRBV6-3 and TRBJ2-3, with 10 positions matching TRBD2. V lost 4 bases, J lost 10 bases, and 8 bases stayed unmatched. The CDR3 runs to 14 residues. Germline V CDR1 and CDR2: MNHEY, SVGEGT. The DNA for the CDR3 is TGTGCCAGCAGTTCAGCGGGGGGGCTGAGGGCGCAGTATTTT. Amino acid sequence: CASSSAGGLRAQYF.

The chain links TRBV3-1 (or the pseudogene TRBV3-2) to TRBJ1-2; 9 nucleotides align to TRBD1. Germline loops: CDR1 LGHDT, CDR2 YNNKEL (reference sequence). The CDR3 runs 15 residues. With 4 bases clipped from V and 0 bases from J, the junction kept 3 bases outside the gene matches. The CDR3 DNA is TGTGCCAGCAGCCTAACAGGGGGCGCTAACTATGGCTACACCTTC. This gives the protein CASSLTGGANYGYTF.

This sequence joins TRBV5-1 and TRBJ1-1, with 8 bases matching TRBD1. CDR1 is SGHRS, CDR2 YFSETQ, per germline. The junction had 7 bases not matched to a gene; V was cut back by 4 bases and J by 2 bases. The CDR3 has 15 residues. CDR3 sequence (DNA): TGCGCCAGCAGCGGGCAACAGGGGGGCAACACTGAAGCTTTCTTT. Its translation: CASSGQQGGNTEAFF.

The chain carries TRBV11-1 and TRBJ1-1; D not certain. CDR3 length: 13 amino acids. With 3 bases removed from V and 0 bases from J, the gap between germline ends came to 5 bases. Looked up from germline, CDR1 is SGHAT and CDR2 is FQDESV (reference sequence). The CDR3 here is CASSFSMNTEAFF. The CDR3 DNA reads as TGTGCCAGCAGCTTTAGCATGAACACTGAAGCTTTCTTT.

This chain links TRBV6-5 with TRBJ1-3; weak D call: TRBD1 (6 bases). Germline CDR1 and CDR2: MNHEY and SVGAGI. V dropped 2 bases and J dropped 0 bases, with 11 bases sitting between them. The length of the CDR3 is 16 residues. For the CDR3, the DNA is TGTGCCAGCAGTTACGGAACAGGGAGCTCTGGAAACACCATATATTTT. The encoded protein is CASSYGTGSSGNTIYF.

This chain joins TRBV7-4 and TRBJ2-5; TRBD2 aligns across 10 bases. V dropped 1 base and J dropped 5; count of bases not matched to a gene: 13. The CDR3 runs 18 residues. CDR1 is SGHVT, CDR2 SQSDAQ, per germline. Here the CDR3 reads CASSLEVGSGGPQETQYF. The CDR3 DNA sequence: TGTGCCAGCAGCTTAGAGGTGGGTAGCGGGGGGCCCCAGGAGACCCAGTACTTC.

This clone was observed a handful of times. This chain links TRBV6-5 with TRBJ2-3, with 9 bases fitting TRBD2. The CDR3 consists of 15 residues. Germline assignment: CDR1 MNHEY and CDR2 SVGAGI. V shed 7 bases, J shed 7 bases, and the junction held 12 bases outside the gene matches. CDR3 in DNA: TGTGCCAGCAAGCCCTCGGCTAGCGGGGAATATACGCAGTATTTT. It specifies CASKPSASGEYTQYF.

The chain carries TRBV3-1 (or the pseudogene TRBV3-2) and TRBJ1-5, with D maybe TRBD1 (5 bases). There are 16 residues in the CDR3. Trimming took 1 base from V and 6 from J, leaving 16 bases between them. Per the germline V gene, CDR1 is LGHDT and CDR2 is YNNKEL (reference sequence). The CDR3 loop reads CASSQGTPQGGQPQHF. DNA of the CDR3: TGTGCCAGCAGCCAAGGTACGCCCCAGGGAGGTCAGCCCCAGCATTTT.

CDR3 sequence reads: CASSLGGAYSPLHF. The CDR3 DNA sequence: TGTGCCAGCAGCCTGGGGGGAGCCTACTCACCCCTCCACTTT. J is TRBJ1-6 and V is TRBV9; TRBD1 is a possible D gene (5 bases). Germline values: CDR1 SGDLS, CDR2 YYNGEE. The CDR3 loop spans 14 amino acids. V lost 4 bases and J lost 10, with 15 bases in between.

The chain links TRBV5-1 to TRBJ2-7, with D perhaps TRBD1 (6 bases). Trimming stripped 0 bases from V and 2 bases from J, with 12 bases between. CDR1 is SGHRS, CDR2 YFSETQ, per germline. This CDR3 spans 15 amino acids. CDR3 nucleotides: TGCGCCAGCAGCTTGGAATTCAGGGGCCCCTACGAGCAGTACTTC. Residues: CASSLEFRGPYEQYF.

The CDR3 here is CASSLDTNQPQHF. The CDR3 DNA follows: TGTGCCAGCAGCTTGGACACTAATCAGCCCCAGCATTTT. This chain uses TRBV7-2 with TRBJ1-5; weak D call: TRBD1 (5 bases). The length of the CDR3 is 13 residues. With 3 bases removed from V and 4 bases from J, the gap between germline ends came to 7 bases. Germline assignment: CDR1 SGHTA and CDR2 FQGNSA.